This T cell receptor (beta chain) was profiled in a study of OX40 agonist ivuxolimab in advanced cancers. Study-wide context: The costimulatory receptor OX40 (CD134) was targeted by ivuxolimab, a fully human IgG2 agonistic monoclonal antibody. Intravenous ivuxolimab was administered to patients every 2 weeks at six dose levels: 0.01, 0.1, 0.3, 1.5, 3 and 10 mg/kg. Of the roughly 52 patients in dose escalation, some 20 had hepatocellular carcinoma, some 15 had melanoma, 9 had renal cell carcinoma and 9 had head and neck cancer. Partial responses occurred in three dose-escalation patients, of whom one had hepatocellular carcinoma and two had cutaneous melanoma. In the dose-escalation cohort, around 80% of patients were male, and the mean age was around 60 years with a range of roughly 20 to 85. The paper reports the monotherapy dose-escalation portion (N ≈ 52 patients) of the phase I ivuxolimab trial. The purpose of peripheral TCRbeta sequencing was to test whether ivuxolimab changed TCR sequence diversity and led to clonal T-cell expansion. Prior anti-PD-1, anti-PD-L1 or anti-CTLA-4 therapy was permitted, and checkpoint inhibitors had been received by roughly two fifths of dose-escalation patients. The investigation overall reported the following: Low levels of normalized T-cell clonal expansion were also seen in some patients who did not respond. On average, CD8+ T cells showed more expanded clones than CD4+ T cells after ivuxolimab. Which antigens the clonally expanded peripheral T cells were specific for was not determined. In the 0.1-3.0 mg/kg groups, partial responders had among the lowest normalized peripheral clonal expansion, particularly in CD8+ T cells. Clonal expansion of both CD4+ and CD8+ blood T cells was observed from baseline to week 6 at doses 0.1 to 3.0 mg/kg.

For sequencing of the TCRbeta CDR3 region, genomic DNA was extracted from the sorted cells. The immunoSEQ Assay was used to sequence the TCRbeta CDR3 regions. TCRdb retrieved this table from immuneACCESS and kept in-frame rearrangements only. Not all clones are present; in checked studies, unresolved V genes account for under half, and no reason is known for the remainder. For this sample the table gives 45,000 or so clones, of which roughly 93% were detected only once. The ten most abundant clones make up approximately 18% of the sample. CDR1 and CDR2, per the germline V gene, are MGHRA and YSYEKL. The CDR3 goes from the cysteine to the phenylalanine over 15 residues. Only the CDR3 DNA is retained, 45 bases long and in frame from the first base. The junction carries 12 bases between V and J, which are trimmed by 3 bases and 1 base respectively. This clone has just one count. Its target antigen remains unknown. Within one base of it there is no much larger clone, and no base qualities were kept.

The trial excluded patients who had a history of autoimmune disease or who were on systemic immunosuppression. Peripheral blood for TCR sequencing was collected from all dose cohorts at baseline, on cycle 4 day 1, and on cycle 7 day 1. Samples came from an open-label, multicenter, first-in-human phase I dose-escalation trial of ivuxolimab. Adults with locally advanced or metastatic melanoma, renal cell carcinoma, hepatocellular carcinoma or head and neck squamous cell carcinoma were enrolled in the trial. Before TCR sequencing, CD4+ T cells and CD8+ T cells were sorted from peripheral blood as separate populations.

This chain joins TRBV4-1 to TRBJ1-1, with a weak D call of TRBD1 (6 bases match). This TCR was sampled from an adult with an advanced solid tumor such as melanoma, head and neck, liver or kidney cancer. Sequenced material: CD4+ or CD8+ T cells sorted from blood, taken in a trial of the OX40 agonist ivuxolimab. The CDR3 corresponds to CASSHAPGQNTEAFF. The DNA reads TGCGCCAGCAGCCATGCGCCGGGACAGAACACTGAAGCTTTCTTT.